This passage covers 3 T cell receptor beta chains from one sample sequenced in a study of lymphopenia after photon versus proton radiotherapy. Libraries were prepared by immunoSEQ multiplex PCR; TCRdb keeps only in-frame clonotypes and omits some of them. The profile covers 37,000 or so clones, with roughly 86% appearing a single time and over 9% taken by the ten largest. The material sequenced was peripheral blood, taken from a patient treated with proton-based radiotherapy. The source of these receptors is a woman aged 70-85 years with pancreatic cancer. Some clones in this sample may be carry-over from other donors' samples.

The chain carries TRBV4-1 and TRBJ1-1; tentatively, D is TRBD1 (5 bases). The germline V gene has CDR1 MGHRA and CDR2 YSYEKL. V lost 3 bases and J lost 4, with 15 bases in between. The CDR3 spans 15 residues. CDR3 nucleotide sequence: TGCGCCAGCAGCCAGTACCAGGGCTCAGGCACTGAAGCTTTCTTT. This sequence encodes CASSQYQGSGTEAFF.

The V gene is TRBV11-2, the J gene TRBJ2-3; D is uncertain. Trimming left V 3 bases short and J 4 bases short, with 5 bases between. The V gene's germline CDR1 is SGHAT and CDR2 FQNNGV. This CDR3 has 12 amino acids. CDR3 nucleotides: TGTGCCAGCAGCTTTTATTCAGATACGCAGTATTTT. This encodes CASSFYSDTQYF.

This sequence joins TRBV18 and TRBJ2-1, with 10 positions matching TRBD2. The CDR3 is 19 amino acids. Germline CDR1 and CDR2: KGHSH and LQKENI. Germline trimming cut 3 bases from V and 9 bases from J; bases unmatched to any gene: 20. CDR3: CASSPRSLAGDLNGGEQFF. The CDR3 DNA is TGTGCCAGCTCACCTCGCAGCCTAGCGGGAGACCTGAATGGGGGTGAGCAGTTCTTC.